These 17 T cell receptor beta chains originate from one sample sequenced in a study of early T cells in non-severe SARS-CoV-2 infection. TCRdb independently ran MiXCR on the 5' RACE reads; one entry per CDR3 protein. There are roughly 100,000 distinct CDR3 sequences in the sample; around 13% occur only once, and under 8% lies in the top ten. Sequences were obtained from whole blood. The origin of the receptors is an adult who was a healthcare worker with PCR-confirmed SARS-CoV-2 infection or an uninfected control (not recorded which).

The genes are TRBV19 and TRBJ2-3, with 9 bases lining up with TRBD2. This CDR3 comprises 15 residues. The germline V gene has CDR1 LNHDA and CDR2 SQIVND (reference sequence). The trim removed 3 bases at V and 3 bases at J, leaving 4 bases unmatched. The CDR3 nucleotides are TGTGCCAGTAGTATGTGGCGGGGGGGAACAGATACGCAGTATTTT. Protein sequence: CASSMWRGGTDTQYF.

The chain is built from TRBV14 and TRBJ2-4; 8 positions agree with TRBD2. With V trimmed by 3 bases and J by 6 bases, 1 base remained unmatched. The CDR3 is 13 amino acids. Per the germline V gene, CDR1 is SGHDN and CDR2 is FVKESK. The CDR3 nucleotides are TGTGCCAGCAGCCACGGACTAGCAAACATTCAGTACTTC. Protein product: CASSHGLANIQYF.

The gene calls are TRBV19 and TRBJ2-7, with 7 bases fitting TRBD2. The CDR3 has 15 residues. Germline assignment: CDR1 LNHDA and CDR2 SQIVND (reference sequence). Trimming at V came to 5 bases and at J to 2 bases, leaving 9 bases not matched to a gene. DNA for the CDR3: TGTGCCAGTAGTGACGCAGCGGGGATCACCTACGAGCAGTACTTC. The encoded protein is CASSDAAGITYEQYF. Filled out from reference TRBV19 and TRBJ2-7, the complete variable domain reads DGGITQSPKYLFRKEGQNVTLSCEQNLNHDAMYWYRQDPGQGLRLIYYSQIVNDFQKGDIAEGYSVSREKKESFPLTVTSAQKNPTAFYLCASSDAAGITYEQYFGPGTRLTVT.

This clonotype was counted only a few times. The V gene is TRBV12-3 or TRBV12-4, the J gene TRBJ2-5; 9 nucleotides line up with TRBD1. The V segment lost 4 bases and the J segment 5 bases; nucleotides outside the gene matches: 5. The CDR3 totals 14 residues. In DNA form, the CDR3 reads TGTGCCAGCAGTTGGACAGGGGACGGGGAGACCCAGTACTTC. This translates into CASSWTGDGETQYF.

This clonotype was found a few times. This rearrangement joins TRBV13 to TRBJ1-5; 10 positions agree with TRBD1. The germline V gene encodes CDR1 PRHDT and CDR2 FYEKMQ (reference sequence). V lost 5 bases, J lost 7 bases, and 11 bases stayed unmatched. The CDR3 loop spans 16 amino acids. The CDR3 nucleotides read TGTGCCAGCAGCCTACAGACAGGGGGCTTTGAACAGCCCCAGCATTTT. Translation: CASSLQTGGFEQPQHF.

This clonotype was detected only a few times. This chain uses TRBV7-2 with TRBJ2-1; 10 positions agree with TRBD1. Per germline, CDR1 SGHTA and CDR2 FQGNSA. V lost 4 bases to trimming and J lost 7 bases; unmatched junction nucleotides: 7. This CDR3 contains 15 residues. For the CDR3, the DNA is TGTGCCAGCAGCTCCCGGGACAGGGGAGTAAATGAGCAGTTCTTC. It specifies CASSSRDRGVNEQFF. The full variable domain, in which reference TRBV7-2 and TRBJ2-1 provide the parts outside the CDR3, is GAGVSQSPSNKVTEKGKDVELRCDPISGHTALYWYRQSLGQGLEFLIYFQGNSAPDKSGLPSDRFSAERTGGSVSTLTIQRTQQEDSAVYLCASSSRDRGVNEQFFGPGTRLTVL.

The V and J genes are TRBV9 and TRBJ2-1; D could derive from TRBD1 or TRBD2 (6 bases each). The length of the CDR3 is 15 residues. The germline V and J ends were trimmed by 0 bases and 0 bases, with 7 bases remaining between them. Germline V gene lookup returns CDR1 SGDLS and CDR2 YYNGEE. Written as DNA, the CDR3 is TGTGCCAGCAGCGTAGGGGGGGCCTCCTACAATGAGCAGTTCTTC. The encoded protein is CASSVGGASYNEQFF.

The V call is TRBV28, the J call TRBJ1-1, with D unresolved. The CDR3 consists of 12 residues. CDR1 and CDR2 from the germline V gene are MDHEN and SYDVKM. With 7 bases removed from V and 11 bases from J, the gap between germline ends came to 17 bases. The CDR3 nucleotides are TGTGCCAGCACCCTAGACCGGATCGTTGCTTTCTTT. It encodes CASTLDRIVAFF. Full variable domain (outside the CDR3, taken from reference TRBV28 and TRBJ1-1): DVKVTQSSRYLVKRTGEKVFLECVQDMDHENMFWYRQDPGLGLRLIYFSYDVKMKEKGDIPEGYSVSREKKERFSLILESASTNQTSMYLCASTLDRIVAFFGQGTRLTVV.

This chain joins TRBV6-2 or TRBV6-3 and TRBJ1-6; D unresolved. Germline V CDR1 and CDR2: MNHEY, SVGEGT. Trimming pared 5 bases from V and 6 bases from J, leaving 14 bases between. CDR3 length: 15 amino acids. CDR3 in DNA: TGTGCCAGCAGTGATCGCGGCCTGCTTAATTCACCCCTCCACTTT. Residues: CASSDRGLLNSPLHF.

This clonotype was picked up a small number of times. This rearrangement joins TRBV20-1 to TRBJ1-1; the D is unclear. CDR3 size: 10 residues. Trimming shortened V by 3 bases and J by 5 bases, and 4 bases separated the two germline ends. Looked up from germline, CDR1 is DFQATT and CDR2 is SNEGSKA (reference sequence). Written as DNA, the CDR3 is TGCAGTGCTAGTGCTACTGAAGCTTTCTTT. Translated: CSASATEAFF.

With respect to this clonotype: This may stem from a read error, because a much larger clone lies one nucleotide away. The chain joins TRBV10-3 to TRBJ2-1; 8 bases match TRBD1. V shed 10 bases and J 8 bases; nucleotides not matched to a gene: 7. Per germline, CDR1 ENHRY and CDR2 SYGVKD. The CDR3 covers 12 residues. This chain's CDR3 is CATGQGVDEQFF. CDR3 nucleotide sequence: TGTGCCACCGGACAGGGAGTCGATGAGCAGTTCTTC.

A few counts support this clonotype. This rearrangement joins TRBV12-3 or TRBV12-4 to TRBJ1-1, with D perhaps TRBD1 (5 bases). Trimming removed 10 bases at V and 9 bases at J, with 12 bases between. The CDR3 sequence is 10 residues long. The CDR3 nucleotides read TGTGCCACCAAGGAGGGGCAAGCTTTCTTT. Its protein is CATKEGQAFF.

This clonotype appeared a few times. The chain recombines TRBV7-9 with TRBJ1-2, with 10 nucleotides matching TRBD1. The CDR3 runs to 16 residues. CDR1 and CDR2 (germline): SEHNR, FQNEAQ (reference sequence). Losses at the gene ends were 5 bases for V and 1 base for J; bases not matched to a gene: 7. The DNA of the CDR3 is TGTGCCAGCAGCCCCGACAGGGGGCAGAGTAACTATGGCTACACCTTC. As protein: CASSPDRGQSNYGYTF.

This clonotype was observed at least ten times. A junction boundary mismatches the germline segment, possibly from a read error. This chain uses TRBV20-1 with TRBJ1-1; no reliable D call. Germline assignment: CDR1 DFQATT and CDR2 SNEGSKA (reference sequence). The CDR3 covers 13 residues. CDR3 DNA sequence: TGTTCATACTCGCGGGATTTTAACACTGAAGCTTTCTTT. Its protein is CSYSRDFNTEAFF.

This clonotype was counted many times. The J gene is TRBJ2-3, the V gene TRBV4-3, with 9 bases that match TRBD2. Per germline, CDR1 LGHNA and CDR2 YSLEER. This CDR3 has 15 amino acids. With 1 base clipped from V and 5 bases from J, the junction kept 4 bases outside the gene matches. CDR3 bases: TGCGCCAGCAGCCAAGCGCGGGGGGGCAGAGATACGCAGTATTTT. This gives the protein CASSQARGGRDTQYF.

This clonotype has more than one count but fewer than ten. The chain uses TRBV10-3 and TRBJ2-7, with TRBD1 matching 10 bases. CDR1 is ENHRY and CDR2 is SYGVKD in the germline V gene. V shed 8 bases, J shed 5 bases, and the junction held 9 bases outside the gene matches. The CDR3 is made up of 14 amino acids. The CDR3 sequence is CAIGQGDLGDEQYF. Here the CDR3 DNA reads TGTGCCATCGGACAGGGGGACCTTGGGGACGAGCAGTACTTC.

Details on this clonotype: A much bigger clone sits one base away, suggesting this may be a read error. The chain recombines TRBV5-5 with TRBJ1-2; weak D call: TRBD1 (5 bases). The CDR3 runs 14 residues. Germline V gives CDR1 SGHKS, CDR2 YYEKEE (reference sequence). Trimming cost V 3 bases and J 4 bases, with 13 bases left between them. The CDR3 reads CASSSQGGVYGYTF. Written as DNA, the CDR3 is TGTGCCAGCAGCTCCCAGGGAGGGGTCTATGGCTACACCTTC.